This T cell receptor beta chain was identified during a study of monozygotic twins with inflammatory bowel disease. The study's findings and limits: The authors could not tell different T cell subtypes apart. Especially where disease activity was present, IBD patients had fewer clonotypes in common with others than healthy twins did. IBD patients showed reduced TCRbeta diversity (inverse Simpson) versus healthy co-twins.

In regard to this clonotype: Its antigen is unknown.

Template switching appended UMIs that held a 6-nucleotide sample barcode. TCRdb re-called the 5' RACE reads; one entry per CDR3 protein, DNA not given. The specimen's table records approximately 330,000 distinct CDR3 sequences. Sequenced input: blood. The TCR was taken from a human donor with ulcerative colitis or Crohn's disease, or a healthy co-twin of an affected twin (not recorded which).

The CDR3 loop is CASSLLAAAKNIQYF. The rearrangement joins TRBV3-1 to TRBJ2-4; TCRdb designates TRBD2, a call that cannot be tested without DNA. Germline CDR1 is LGHDT and CDR2 is YNNKEL (reference sequence). There are 15 residues in the CDR3. The full variable domain, in which reference TRBV3-1 and TRBJ2-4 provide the parts outside the CDR3, is DTAVSQTPKYLVTQMGNDKSIKCEQNLGHDTMYWYKQDSKKFLKIMFSYNNKELIINETVPNRFSPKSPDKAHLNLHINSLELGDSAVYFCASSLLAAAKNIQYFGAGTRLSVL.